One and the same sample provided the 32 T cell receptor beta chains below, sequenced in a study of blood T cell repertoires in COVID-19. Profiled with immunoSEQ multiplex PCR; TCRdb holds only in-frame clones, not every one. The sample yields 290,000 or so clones, around 84% seen once. Material for sequencing was peripheral blood. The source of these receptors is a man aged 65 to 79 with acute or convalescent COVID-19.

The chain has TRBV9 and TRBJ1-3, with D maybe TRBD1 (5 bases). CDR1 SGDLS and CDR2 YYNGEE come from the germline V gene. V was trimmed by 3 bases and J by 0 bases, leaving 10 bases between them. CDR3 length: 15 amino acids. CDR3: CASSEGRGSGNTIYF. In nucleotides, the CDR3 is TGTGCCAGCAGCGAGGGGAGGGGCTCTGGAAACACCATATATTTT.

This chain joins TRBV2 and TRBJ2-7; perhaps TRBD2 as D (5 bases). This CDR3 is built from 14 residues. CDR1 and CDR2 from the germline V gene are SNHLY and FYNNEI. Trimming shortened V by 5 bases and J by 5 bases, and 16 bases separated the two germline ends. CDR3 coding DNA: TGTGCCAGCAGTCTAGAGCGGACCCCCCACGAGCAGTACTTC. Protein: CASSLERTPHEQYF.

This clone has only one observation. The V and J genes are TRBV5-1 and TRBJ2-4; 9 bases map to TRBD1. CDR3 length: 14 residues. Per the germline V gene, CDR1 is SGHRS and CDR2 is YFSETQ. The J segment lost 8 bases and the V segment lost 3 bases, leaving 6 bases of the junction unmatched. For the CDR3, the DNA is TGCGCCAGCAGCTCCGGGACAGGGTGGGACATTCAGTACTTC. Encoded protein: CASSSGTGWDIQYF.

This clone was seen more than once but under ten times. This chain joins TRBV9 and TRBJ2-2, with TRBD2 as a possible D gene (7 bases). Germline CDR1 and CDR2: SGDLS and YYNGEE. This CDR3 is built from 16 residues. Trimming took 3 bases from V and 5 from J, leaving 17 bases between them. The chain's CDR3 is CASSAPRGPRTGELFF. Here the CDR3 DNA reads TGTGCCAGCAGCGCCCCGCGGGGGCCGAGGACCGGGGAGCTGTTTTTT. Filled out from reference TRBV9 and TRBJ2-2, the complete variable domain reads DSGVTQTPKHLITATGQRVTLRCSPRSGDLSVYWYQQSLDQGLQFLIQYYNGEERAKGNILERFSAQQFPDLHSELNLSSLELGDSALYFCASSAPRGPRTGELFFGEGSRLTVL.

As regards this clone: Other DNA sequences in the same sample also yield this CDR3. This rearrangement joins TRBV19 to TRBJ2-1; 10 nucleotides line up with TRBD2. V trimming: 5 bases; J trimming: 7 bases; junction bases outside the gene matches: 5. CDR3 length: 14 residues. CDR1 is LNHDA, CDR2 SQIVND, per germline (reference sequence). As DNA, the CDR3 is TGTGCCAGTAGTTTGCTAGCGGGAGTTAATGAGCAGTTCTTC. Protein sequence: CASSLLAGVNEQFF.

The chain employs TRBV27 and TRBJ1-1; TRBD1 matches at 7 bases. V shed 7 bases, J shed 6 bases, and the junction held 8 bases outside the gene matches. This CDR3 is 13 amino acids long. CDR1 and CDR2 (germline): MNHEY, SMNVEV (reference sequence). CDR3 loop: CASKGAGKAEAFF. The CDR3 region has the DNA TGTGCCAGCAAGGGGGCAGGGAAGGCTGAAGCTTTCTTT.

This chain links TRBV28 with TRBJ1-3; D gene unclear. Between the trimmed V and J ends, which lost 7 bases and 4 bases, there was a span of 14 bases. CDR1 and CDR2 (germline): MDHEN, SYDVKM. The CDR3 length is 14 residues. The CDR3 DNA sequence: TGTGCCAGCATATCCCCCGGGAACGGAAACACCATATATTTT. Its protein product is CASISPGNGNTIYF.

This CDR3 reads CSVEESGTGFYEQYF. CDR3 sequence (DNA): TGCAGCGTTGAAGAAAGTGGGACAGGGTTCTACGAGCAGTACTTC. The gene calls are TRBV29-1 and TRBJ2-7, with 9 bases identical to TRBD1. V gave up 0 bases and J gave up 3 bases; unmatched junction bases: 6. CDR1 SQVTM and CDR2 ANQGSEA come from the germline V gene. This CDR3 comprises 15 residues.

This chain links TRBV7-8 with TRBJ2-1; TRBD2 agrees at 11 bases. Germline V gives CDR1 SGHVS, CDR2 FQNEAQ. Trimming at V came to 5 bases and at J to 2 bases, leaving 11 bases not matched to a gene. This CDR3 contains 18 residues. The CDR3 spells CASSPLLLAGGAYNEQFF. The CDR3 bases are TGTGCCAGCAGCCCATTGCTCCTAGCGGGGGGTGCCTACAATGAGCAGTTCTTC.

The CDR3 DNA follows: TGTGCCAGCAGCTTATATCCGGGACAGGGGGGTTACGAGCAGTACTTC. Translation: CASSLYPGQGGYEQYF. The rearrangement uses TRBV7-8 and TRBJ2-7; 11 bases are a match to TRBD1. Germline V CDR1 and CDR2: SGHVS, FQNEAQ. The CDR3 extends over 16 amino acids. The V gene end was trimmed by 2 bases and the J gene end by 4 bases; junction bases not matched to a gene: 7.

This rearrangement joins TRBV7-2 to TRBJ2-1; D uncertain. Per germline, CDR1 SGHTA and CDR2 FQGNSA. The CDR3 consists of 13 residues. V gave up 1 base and J gave up 6 bases, with 7 bases separating them. The CDR3 loop is CASSLGRTNEQFF. DNA for the CDR3: TGTGCCAGCAGCTTAGGCAGAACCAATGAGCAGTTCTTC.

The genes are TRBV19 and TRBJ2-1, with TRBD1 identical over 8 bases. The V gene end was trimmed by 1 base and the J gene end by 5 bases; junction bases not matched to a gene: 10. CDR1 is LNHDA and CDR2 is SQIVND in the germline V gene (reference sequence). This CDR3 comprises 17 residues. CDR3 region: CASSIGVFGTGNNEQFF. CDR3 bases: TGTGCCAGTAGTATAGGTGTTTTCGGGACAGGCAACAATGAGCAGTTCTTC.

The rearrangement links TRBV7-9 to TRBJ2-3; weak D call: TRBD2 (5 bases). CDR3 length equals 13 residues. Germline CDR1 and CDR2: SEHNR and FQNEAQ (reference sequence). V lost 5 bases, J lost 4 bases, and 10 bases lay in between. CDR3 coding DNA: TGTGCCAGCAGCCCGAGGGTACCAGATACGCAGTATTTT. It codes for CASSPRVPDTQYF.

V and J are TRBV30 and TRBJ2-5, with 7 bases fitting TRBD1. This CDR3 has 14 amino acids. The V gene end was trimmed by 2 bases and the J gene end by 5 bases; junction bases not matched to a gene: 8. The V gene's germline CDR1 is GTSNPN and CDR2 SVGIG (reference sequence). The CDR3 sequence: CAWSPDPRGETQYF. In DNA, the CDR3 is TGTGCCTGGAGTCCAGACCCCAGGGGGGAGACCCAGTACTTC.

The chain couples TRBV7-9 to TRBJ2-3; 8 bases align to TRBD2. J was trimmed by 3 bases and V by 6 bases; bases with no gene match: 8. The CDR3 is 15 amino acids. Germline lookup yields CDR1 SEHNR and CDR2 FQNEAQ (reference sequence). The CDR3 loop is CASSSRAGATDTQYF. The DNA for the CDR3 is TGTGCCAGCAGTTCCAGAGCGGGAGCTACAGATACGCAGTATTTT.

The V gene is TRBV5-1, the J gene TRBJ2-3; 8 bases are shared with TRBD2. V lost 5 bases, J lost 2 bases, and 7 bases stayed unmatched. CDR3 length: 15 residues. Germline CDR1 reads SGHRS; CDR2 reads YFSETQ. The chain's CDR3 is CASSPPSGSTDTQYF. The CDR3 DNA reads as TGCGCCAGCAGTCCCCCTAGCGGGTCCACAGATACGCAGTATTTT. Complete variable domain (other parts from reference TRBV5-1 and TRBJ2-3): KAGVTQTPRYLIKTRGQQVTLSCSPISGHRSVSWYQQTPGQGLQFLFEYFSETQRNKGNFPGRFSGRQFSNSRSEMNVSTLELGDSALYLCASSPPSGSTDTQYFGPGTRLTVL.

The chain has TRBV5-4 and TRBJ1-1, with D uncertain. V lost 4 bases and J lost 1, with 14 bases in between. The CDR3 spans 15 residues. Germline V gene sequence: CDR1 SGHNT, CDR2 YYREEE (reference sequence). The CDR3 DNA is TGTGCCAGCAGCCGCCTGGAGAGATCGAACACTGAAGCTTTCTTT. It yields the protein CASSRLERSNTEAFF.

The chain is built from TRBV18 and TRBJ1-5; D is perhaps TRBD1 (5 bases). V was cut by 3 bases and J by 4 bases, with 13 bases left in between. Germline CDR1 KGHSH, CDR2 LQKENI. The CDR3 runs to 15 residues. The CDR3 sequence: CASSPQGQTNQPQHF. The DNA for the CDR3 is TGTGCCAGCTCACCCCAGGGCCAGACGAATCAGCCCCAGCATTTT.

The CDR3 protein is CASSLWSGGELFF. The CDR3, as DNA: TGTGCCAGCAGTTTATGGTCGGGCGGGGAGCTGTTTTTT. The V gene is TRBV27, the J gene TRBJ2-2; D unresolved. V was clipped by 1 base and J by 7 bases, with 7 bases between them. Germline V lookup: CDR1 MNHEY, CDR2 SMNVEV (reference sequence). The length of the CDR3 is 13 residues.

V gene TRBV2 combines with J gene TRBJ2-5, with D possibly TRBD1 on 5 matching bases. Trimming took off 6 bases at V and 5 bases at J, with 13 bases between the two ends. CDR1 and CDR2 (germline): SNHLY, FYNNEI. The CDR3 runs 13 residues. CDR3 residues: CASRGLGWETQYF. The CDR3 DNA reads as TGTGCCAGCAGGGGGCTGGGGTGGGAGACCCAGTACTTC.

The chain carries TRBV18 and TRBJ1-2; 7 bases agree with TRBD1. Per the germline V gene, CDR1 is KGHSH and CDR2 is LQKENI. The CDR3 covers 17 residues. J lost 2 bases, V lost 3 bases, and 12 bases had no gene match. CDR3 protein: CASSPQTSGGKNYGYTF. The CDR3 nucleotides are TGTGCCAGCTCACCCCAGACTTCAGGGGGAAAAAACTATGGCTACACCTTC.

The chain couples TRBV5-1 to TRBJ2-3; D is possibly TRBD2 (6 bases). V was pared by 1 base and J by 0 bases, with 12 bases between. Germline-derived CDR1 and CDR2 are SGHRS and YFSETQ. This CDR3 region has 16 residues. CDR3 sequence: CASSLTGDTSTDTQYF. DNA of the CDR3: TGCGCCAGCAGCTTGACGGGGGATACTAGCACAGATACGCAGTATTTT.

The chain links TRBV18 to TRBJ2-7, with 8 bases identical to TRBD1. The V segment lost 3 bases and the J segment 6 bases; nucleotides outside the gene matches: 7. Germline CDR1 reads KGHSH; CDR2 reads LQKENI. This CDR3 comprises 14 residues. The CDR3 sequence is CASSPAGGNGEQYF. The CDR3 DNA follows: TGTGCCAGCTCACCGGCAGGGGGCAACGGCGAGCAGTACTTC. Full variable domain (missing parts from reference TRBV18 and TRBJ2-7): NAGVMQNPRHLVRRRGQEARLRCSPMKGHSHVYWYRQLPEEGLKFMVYLQKENIIDESGMPKERFSAEFPKEGPSILRIQQVVRGDSAAYFCASSPAGGNGEQYFGPGTRLTVT.

As for this clone: The sample contains more than one DNA sequence encoding this CDR3. The chain carries TRBV5-6 and TRBJ2-6, with a weak D call TRBD1 (5 bases). Germline V gives CDR1 SGHDT, CDR2 YYEEEE. There are 15 residues in the CDR3. V lost 2 bases and J 0 bases, leaving 6 bases between the germline ends. This CDR3 is CASSFRGSGANVLTF. For the CDR3, the DNA is TGTGCCAGCAGCTTTAGGGGCTCTGGGGCCAACGTCCTGACTTTC. The full variable domain, rest sourced from reference TRBV5-6 and TRBJ2-6, is DAGVTQSPTHLIKTRGQQVTLRCSPKSGHDTVSWYQQALGQGPQFIFQYYEEEERQRGNFPDRFSGHQFPNYSSELNVNALLLGDSALYLCASSFRGSGANVLTFGAGSRLTVL.

The CDR3 region has the DNA TGTGCCAGCAGTGACAGATTATCCTATGGCTACACCTTC. Protein sequence: CASSDRLSYGYTF. J is TRBJ1-2 and V is TRBV2; D unresolved. V was clipped by 3 bases and J by 4 bases, with 9 bases between them. The CDR3 spans 13 residues. Germline values: CDR1 SNHLY, CDR2 FYNNEI.

The chain links TRBV11-2 to TRBJ2-7; TRBD2 aligns across 9 bases. The CDR3 consists of 16 residues. The junction had 10 bases not matched to a gene; V was cut back by 5 bases and J by 2 bases. Germline V gene sequence: CDR1 SGHAT, CDR2 FQNNGV. CDR3 nucleotides: TGTGCCAGCAGCGGACGTAGCGGGAGCGTAACCTACGAGCAGTACTTC. This translates into CASSGRSGSVTYEQYF. The full variable domain, rest sourced from reference TRBV11-2 and TRBJ2-7, is EAGVAQSPRYKIIEKRQSVAFWCNPISGHATLYWYQQILGQGPKLLIQFQNNGVVDDSQLPKDRFSAERLKGVDSTLKIQPAKLEDSAVYLCASSGRSGSVTYEQYFGPGTRLTVT.

This chain links TRBV4-3 with TRBJ2-4; no firm D call. Germline V CDR1 and CDR2: LGHNA, YSLEER. The CDR3 extends over 13 amino acids. Trimming cost V 1 base and J 6 bases, with 7 bases left between them. CDR3 sequence (DNA): TGCGCCAGCAGCCAAGGACTCGTAAACATTCAGTACTTC. Translating it yields CASSQGLVNIQYF.

The gene calls are TRBV6-5 and TRBJ2-7; D unclear. Per the germline V gene, CDR1 is MNHEY and CDR2 is SVGAGI. Trimming pared 5 bases from V and 1 base from J, leaving 6 bases between. This CDR3 spans 12 amino acids. CDR3 protein: CASSPGSYEQYF. CDR3 nucleotide sequence: TGTGCCAGCAGTCCGGGTTCCTACGAGCAGTACTTC.

This clone appeared a single time. The chain is built from TRBV12-3 or TRBV12-4 and TRBJ2-7; the D is unclear. Trimming removed 1 base at V and 2 bases at J, with 6 bases between. The CDR3 is made up of 13 amino acids. CDR3: CASSLVGPYEQYF. The CDR3, as DNA: TGTGCCAGCAGTTTAGTGGGCCCCTACGAGCAGTACTTC.

V and J are TRBV12-3 or TRBV12-4 and TRBJ2-5, with D maybe TRBD2 (6 bases). CDR3 length: 13 residues. V lost 3 bases to trimming and J lost 3 bases, with 8 bases between them. CDR3 coding DNA: TGTGCCAGCAGTTTTGCGGGGAAAGAGACCCAGTACTTC. As protein: CASSFAGKETQYF.

The chain recombines TRBV24-1 with TRBJ2-1, with D tentatively TRBD1 (6 bases). Germline assignment: CDR1 KGHDR and CDR2 SFDVKD. The CDR3 length is 12 residues. Trimming stripped 9 bases from V and 6 bases from J, with 11 bases between. The CDR3 DNA reads TGTGCCACCGGGGGCCAAACCAATGAGCAGTTCTTC. It yields the protein CATGGQTNEQFF.

The CDR3 region is CASSPQQNTGELFF. CDR3 DNA sequence: TGTGCCAGCAGCCCCCAACAGAACACCGGGGAGCTGTTTTTT. The chain carries TRBV4-2 and TRBJ2-2; the D is unclear. Germline values: CDR1 LGHNA, CDR2 YNFKEQ. The V gene lost 4 bases and the J gene lost 1 base, with 7 bases spanning the gap. This CDR3 contains 14 residues.